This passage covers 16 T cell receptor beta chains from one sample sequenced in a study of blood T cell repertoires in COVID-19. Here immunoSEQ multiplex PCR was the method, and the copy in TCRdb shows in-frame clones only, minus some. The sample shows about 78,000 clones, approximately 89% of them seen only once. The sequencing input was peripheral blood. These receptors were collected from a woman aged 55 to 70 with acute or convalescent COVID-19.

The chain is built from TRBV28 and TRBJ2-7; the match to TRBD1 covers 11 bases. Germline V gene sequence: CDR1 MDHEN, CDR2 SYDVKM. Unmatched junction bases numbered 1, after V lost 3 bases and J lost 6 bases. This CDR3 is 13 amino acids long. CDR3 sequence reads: CASSLDRGREQYF. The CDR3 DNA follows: TGTGCCAGCAGTTTGGACAGGGGGCGCGAGCAGTACTTC. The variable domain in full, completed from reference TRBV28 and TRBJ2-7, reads DVKVTQSSRYLVKRTGEKVFLECVQDMDHENMFWYRQDPGLGLRLIYFSYDVKMKEKGDIPEGYSVSREKKERFSLILESASTNQTSMYLCASSLDRGREQYFGPGTRLTVT.

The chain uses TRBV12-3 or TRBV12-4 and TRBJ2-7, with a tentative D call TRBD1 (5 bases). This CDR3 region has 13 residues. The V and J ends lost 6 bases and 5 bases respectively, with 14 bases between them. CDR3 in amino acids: CASSPGNLDEQYF. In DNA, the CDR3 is TGTGCCAGCAGCCCAGGGAATCTAGACGAGCAGTACTTC.

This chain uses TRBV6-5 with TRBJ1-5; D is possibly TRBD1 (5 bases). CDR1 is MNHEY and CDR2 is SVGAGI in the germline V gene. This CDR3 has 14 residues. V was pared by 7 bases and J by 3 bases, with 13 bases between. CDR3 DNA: TGTGCCAGCAATCAGGGAGGGTTCAATCAGCCCCAGCATTTT. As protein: CASNQGGFNQPQHF.

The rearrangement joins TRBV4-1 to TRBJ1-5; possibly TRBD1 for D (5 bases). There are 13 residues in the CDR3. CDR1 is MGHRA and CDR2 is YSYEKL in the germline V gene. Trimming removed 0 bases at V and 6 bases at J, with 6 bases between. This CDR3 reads CASSQDDSQPQHF. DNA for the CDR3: TGCGCCAGCAGCCAAGATGACAGTCAGCCCCAGCATTTT.

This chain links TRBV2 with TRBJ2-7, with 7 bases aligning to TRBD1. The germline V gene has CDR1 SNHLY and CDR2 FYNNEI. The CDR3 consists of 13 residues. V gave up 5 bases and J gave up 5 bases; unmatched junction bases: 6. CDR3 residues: CASSPPTGNEQYF. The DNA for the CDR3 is TGTGCCAGCAGTCCCCCGACAGGGAACGAGCAGTACTTC.

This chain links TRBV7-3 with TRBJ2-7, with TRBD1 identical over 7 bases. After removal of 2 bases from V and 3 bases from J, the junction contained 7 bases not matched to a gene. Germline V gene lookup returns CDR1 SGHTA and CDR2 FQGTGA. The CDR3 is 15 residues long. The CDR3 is CASSLGGRGIYEQYF. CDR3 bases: TGTGCCAGCAGCTTAGGTGGCAGGGGGATCTACGAGCAGTACTTC.

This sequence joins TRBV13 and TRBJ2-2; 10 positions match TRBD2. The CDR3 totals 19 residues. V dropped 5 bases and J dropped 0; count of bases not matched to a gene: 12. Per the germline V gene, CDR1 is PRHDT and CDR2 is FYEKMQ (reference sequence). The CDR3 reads CASSAAAGTSVANTGELFF. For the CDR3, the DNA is TGTGCCAGCAGCGCCGCCGCCGGGACTAGCGTAGCGAACACCGGGGAGCTGTTTTTT.

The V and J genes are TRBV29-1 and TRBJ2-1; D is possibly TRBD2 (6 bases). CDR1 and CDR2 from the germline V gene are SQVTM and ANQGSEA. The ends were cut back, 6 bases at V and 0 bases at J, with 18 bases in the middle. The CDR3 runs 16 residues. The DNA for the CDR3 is TGCAGCGTGGCGAGGGCCCCCGGGAGCTCCTACAATGAGCAGTTCTTC. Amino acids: CSVARAPGSSYNEQFF.

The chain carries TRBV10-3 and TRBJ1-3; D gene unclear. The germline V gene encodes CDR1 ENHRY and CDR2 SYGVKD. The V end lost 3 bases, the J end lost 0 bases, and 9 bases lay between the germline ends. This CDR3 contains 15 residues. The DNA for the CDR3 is TGTGCCATCAGTGAAGGGAGGTCCTCTGGAAACACCATATATTTT. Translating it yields CAISEGRSSGNTIYF.

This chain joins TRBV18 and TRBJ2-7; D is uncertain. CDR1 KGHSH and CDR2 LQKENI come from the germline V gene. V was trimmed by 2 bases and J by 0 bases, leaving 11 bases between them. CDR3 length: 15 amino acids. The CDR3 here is CASSPDPGYSYEQYF. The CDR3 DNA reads TGTGCCAGCTCACCAGATCCGGGTTACTCCTACGAGCAGTACTTC. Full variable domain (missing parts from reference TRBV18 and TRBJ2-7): NAGVMQNPRHLVRRRGQEARLRCSPMKGHSHVYWYRQLPEEGLKFMVYLQKENIIDESGMPKERFSAEFPKEGPSILRIQQVVRGDSAAYFCASSPDPGYSYEQYFGPGTRLTVT.

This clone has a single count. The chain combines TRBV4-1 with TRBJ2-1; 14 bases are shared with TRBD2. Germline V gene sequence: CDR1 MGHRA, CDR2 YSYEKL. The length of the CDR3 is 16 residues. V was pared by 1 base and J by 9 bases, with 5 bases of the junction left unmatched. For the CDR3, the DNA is TGCGCCAGCAGCCAAGTCGGACTAGCGGGGGGTGGTGAGCAGTTCTTC. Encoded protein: CASSQVGLAGGGEQFF.

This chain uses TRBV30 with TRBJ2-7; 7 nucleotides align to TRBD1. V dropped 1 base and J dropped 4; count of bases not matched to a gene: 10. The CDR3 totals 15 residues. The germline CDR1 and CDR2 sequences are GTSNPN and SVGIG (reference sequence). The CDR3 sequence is CAWSAGQLALYEQYF. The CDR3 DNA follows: TGTGCCTGGAGTGCGGGACAGCTGGCCCTTTACGAGCAGTACTTC.

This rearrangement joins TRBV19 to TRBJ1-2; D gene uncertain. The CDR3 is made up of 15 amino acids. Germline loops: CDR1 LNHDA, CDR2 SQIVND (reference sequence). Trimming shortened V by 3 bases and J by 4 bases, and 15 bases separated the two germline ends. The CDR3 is CASSIYLRHPYGYTF. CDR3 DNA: TGTGCCAGTAGTATTTATCTGCGGCACCCCTATGGCTACACCTTC.

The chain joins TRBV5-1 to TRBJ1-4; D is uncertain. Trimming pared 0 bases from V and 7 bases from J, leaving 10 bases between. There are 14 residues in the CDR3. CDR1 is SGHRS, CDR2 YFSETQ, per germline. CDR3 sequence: CASSLGKMREKLFF. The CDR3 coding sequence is TGCGCCAGCAGCTTGGGTAAAATGCGTGAAAAACTGTTTTTT.

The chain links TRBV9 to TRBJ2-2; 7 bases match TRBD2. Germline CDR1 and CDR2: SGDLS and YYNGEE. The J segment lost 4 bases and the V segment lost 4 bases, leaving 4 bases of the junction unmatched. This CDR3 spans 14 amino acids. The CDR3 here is CASSTGGSTGELFF. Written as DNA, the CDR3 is TGTGCCAGCAGCACTGGCGGGAGCACCGGGGAGCTGTTTTTT.

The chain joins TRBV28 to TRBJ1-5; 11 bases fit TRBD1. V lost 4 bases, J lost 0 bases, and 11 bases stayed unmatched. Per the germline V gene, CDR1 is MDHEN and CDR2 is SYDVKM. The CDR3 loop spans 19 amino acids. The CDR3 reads CASSYPDRGRFYSNQPQHF. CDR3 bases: TGTGCCAGCAGTTACCCGGACAGGGGGCGATTCTATAGCAATCAGCCCCAGCATTTT. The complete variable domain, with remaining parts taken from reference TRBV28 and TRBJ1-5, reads DVKVTQSSRYLVKRTGEKVFLECVQDMDHENMFWYRQDPGLGLRLIYFSYDVKMKEKGDIPEGYSVSREKKERFSLILESASTNQTSMYLCASSYPDRGRFYSNQPQHFGDGTRLSIL.